The clone carrying this T cell receptor (beta chain) appeared a single time. The data stem from a study of blood T cell repertoires in COVID-19. Study in general: Researchers got acute and convalescent COVID-19 samples from the United States, Italy and Spain. The analysed material was cDNA or gDNA that came from T cells, B-cell-depleted T cells, or PBMCs.

The germline CDR1 and CDR2 sequences are LNHDA and SQIVND (reference sequence). The length of the CDR3 is 16 residues. V shed 4 bases and J 4 bases; nucleotides not matched to a gene: 4. In the authors' workflow: Amplification of reference gene primers was used by the study to estimate nucleated cell counts. The method was immunoSEQ multiplex PCR; TCRdb's version includes in-frame clones alone and lacks a portion of them. V and J calls and clone size are as listed in that table; D and trimming were resolved from the DNA. The sample contains approximately 240,000 clones, about 80% of which appear only once.

The chain employs TRBV19 and TRBJ2-1; 13 bases are a match to TRBD2. This clonotype was sampled from an elderly woman with active or convalescent COVID-19. The sequencing sample was made of peripheral blood. The CDR3 here is CASSRTSGGQYNEQFF. CDR3 DNA sequence: TGTGCCAGTAGTAGGACTAGCGGGGGCCAGTACAATGAGCAGTTCTTC.